Listed below are T cell receptor beta chains from one sample, sequenced in a study of shared T cell receptors in the human thymus. Method: immunoSEQ multiplex PCR; TCRdb's copy keeps in-frame clones and lacks some. The sample carries 720,000 or so clones, roughly 85% recorded once. These data were also filed under a second study, of human thymus T cells.

The specimen sequenced was thymocytes. Receptor source: a girl under three years old with a congenital heart defect. Each CDR3 is given with its conserved first and last residue. The D gene is left open where the match is weak. Only part of the rows carry a size: once, few, many, or a class if the clone is expanded.

clone size | D gene | J gene | V gene | CDR3 protein | CDR3 DNA
- | - | TRBJ1-2 | TRBV9 | CASSVAEESYGYTF | TGTGCCAGCAGCGTCGCAGAAGAATCCTATGGCTACACCTTC
- | - | TRBJ2-1 | TRBV7-8 | CASSLKPEQVSIYNEQFF | TGTGCCAGCAGCTTAAAGCCCGAACAGGTTTCTATCTACAATGAGCAGTTCTTC
- | - | TRBJ2-5 | TRBV4-1 | CASSQDTIGRGGAGGETQYF | TGCGCCAGCAGCCAAGATACTATAGGGCGTGGGGGGGCCGGAGGAGAGACCCAGTACTTC
- | TRBD1 | TRBJ1-3 | TRBV19 | CASSRDSPLIGSGNTIYF | TGTGCCAGTAGCCGGGACAGCCCCTTGATCGGTTCTGGAAACACCATATATTTT
- | - | TRBJ2-2 | TRBV7-8 | CASSLAVEGAGELFF | TGTGCCAGCAGCTTAGCAGTTGAAGGAGCCGGGGAGCTGTTTTTT
- | - | TRBJ2-2 | TRBV7-6 | CASSLLAVTSTGELFF | TGTGCCAGCAGCTTACTTGCGGTGACTAGCACCGGGGAGCTGTTTTTT
- | TRBD2 | TRBJ2-2 | TRBV6-5 | CASSSPGAGETGELFF | TGTGCCAGCAGTTCCCCTGGTGCGGGGGAAACCGGGGAGCTGTTTTTT
- | TRBD2 | TRBJ2-1 | TRBV4-1 | CASSQVNSGATRPYNEQFF | TGCGCCAGCAGCCAAGTTAATAGCGGGGCCACGCGTCCCTACAATGAGCAGTTCTTC
- | TRBD2 | TRBJ2-3 | TRBV9 | CASSPPSGGSTDTQYF | TGTGCCAGCAGCCCCCCCTCGGGGGGGAGCACAGATACGCAGTATTTT
few | - | TRBJ2-3 | TRBV27 | CASKGHKGTQYF | TGTGCCAGCAAGGGACATAAAGGTACGCAGTATTTT